These 21 T cell receptor beta chains originate from one sample sequenced in a study of human T cells and chemical hapten exposure. As for time point: patch test 3, about 24 weeks after DPC sensitization. The treatment: therapeutic diphenylcyclopropenone sensitization with weekly scalp DPC. TCRdb re-called the RACE reads with MiXCR, one entry per CDR3 protein. The sample carries 130,000 or so distinct CDR3 sequences, roughly 10% recorded once. Sequenced here: whole blood, sampled in connection with sensitization to the hapten diphenylcyclopropenone (DPC). The receptors derive from a woman aged 50 to 60 with alopecia areata. Some clones in this sample may be carry-over from other donors' samples.

This chain uses TRBV4-2 with TRBJ2-7; the match to TRBD2 covers 11 bases. CDR3 size: 15 residues. The V segment lost 4 bases and the J segment 3 bases; nucleotides outside the gene matches: 5. CDR1 and CDR2 (germline): LGHNA, YNFKEQ. The CDR3 spells CASSPTSGKGYEQYF. For the CDR3, the DNA is TGTGCCAGCAGCCCGACTAGCGGGAAGGGCTACGAGCAGTACTTC.

This chain uses TRBV7-6 with TRBJ1-6, with D maybe TRBD1 (5 bases). The CDR3 runs 14 residues. The germline V gene encodes CDR1 SGHVS and CDR2 FNYEAQ. Trimming left V 5 bases short and J 5 bases short, with 10 bases between. The CDR3 protein is CASSRDANNSPLHF. The CDR3 DNA follows: TGTGCCAGCAGCCGGGACGCTAATAATTCACCCCTCCACTTT.

CDR3: CSAPGRGHQPQHF. The DNA for the CDR3 is TGCAGTGCCCCTGGGAGGGGGCATCAGCCCCAGCATTTT. The chain has TRBV20-1 and TRBJ1-5; 7 bases are shared with TRBD1. Germline CDR1 DFQATT, CDR2 SNEGSKA (reference sequence). The V gene end was trimmed by 6 bases and the J gene end by 5 bases; junction bases not matched to a gene: 7. The CDR3 loop spans 13 amino acids.

The V and J genes are TRBV10-3 and TRBJ1-2; D remains ambiguous. Trimming pared 0 bases from V and 1 base from J, leaving 12 bases between. CDR3 length equals 16 residues. From germline, CDR1 is ENHRY and CDR2 SYGVKD. CDR3 bases: TGTGCCATCAGTGAGTCGAAGGCGCCACTTAACTATGGCTACACCTTC. It is translated as CAISESKAPLNYGYTF.

This clonotype has only a few counts. This chain links TRBV5-1 with TRBJ1-6; D is uncertain. V was trimmed by 4 bases and J by 5 bases, leaving 7 bases between them. The V gene's germline CDR1 is SGHRS and CDR2 YFSETQ. The CDR3 sequence is 13 residues long. Here the CDR3 reads CASSLTNNSPLHF. The CDR3 DNA sequence: TGCGCCAGCAGCCTGACCAATAATTCACCCCTCCACTTT.

In its sample, this clonotype was seen a few times. The chain recombines TRBV11-3 with TRBJ2-7; D gene unclear. V lost 3 bases, J lost 0 bases, and 6 bases lay in between. The CDR3 totals 13 residues. Germline CDR1 SGHNT, CDR2 YENEEA. The CDR3 bases are TGTGCCAGCAGCTTCTCCAGCTCCTACGAGCAGTACTTC. It codes for CASSFSSSYEQYF.

Many counts were recorded for this clonotype. V and J are TRBV7-9 and TRBJ2-2; 9 positions agree with TRBD2. Germline V gives CDR1 SEHNR, CDR2 FQNEAQ (reference sequence). CDR3 size: 16 residues. Trimming removed 6 bases from V and 0 bases from J; junction bases left unmatched: 5. The CDR3 sequence is CASSPGLAPNTGELFF. The CDR3 nucleotides are TGTGCCAGCAGTCCTGGACTAGCGCCGAACACCGGGGAGCTGTTTTTT.

This clonotype was seen a few times. This chain joins TRBV27 and TRBJ1-5, with no clear D. The germline V and J ends were trimmed by 6 bases and 0 bases, with 9 bases remaining between them. CDR1 and CDR2 (germline): MNHEY, SMNVEV (reference sequence). This CDR3 has 14 amino acids. DNA of the CDR3: TGTGCCAGCAGCCAGTACATTAGCAATCAGCCCCAGCATTTT. Its protein product is CASSQYISNQPQHF.

V usage is TRBV28 and J usage is TRBJ2-5; TRBD2 aligns across 8 bases. Germline V gene sequence: CDR1 MDHEN, CDR2 SYDVKM. Trimming cost V 4 bases and J 5 bases; bases outside gene matches: 9. The CDR3 extends over 15 amino acids. The CDR3 loop is CASSYSGGPMETQYF. CDR3 sequence (DNA): TGTGCCAGCAGTTACTCGGGAGGGCCAATGGAGACCCAGTACTTC.

This clonotype was recorded many times. The chain recombines TRBV6-2 or TRBV6-3 with TRBJ1-5, with TRBD1 identical over 7 bases. After removal of 5 bases from V and 2 bases from J, the junction contained 6 bases not matched to a gene. The CDR3 extends over 15 amino acids. CDR1 and CDR2 from the germline V gene are MNHEY and SVGEGT. CDR3 coding DNA: TGTGCCAGCAGTCGACAGGGTAGAGGCAATCAGCCCCAGCATTTT. Its protein product is CASSRQGRGNQPQHF.

This clonotype was observed a handful of times. The chain is built from TRBV29-1 and TRBJ2-7; 9 bases map to TRBD1. The length of the CDR3 is 12 residues. CDR1 and CDR2 from the germline V gene are SQVTM and ANQGSEA. V was pared by 1 base and J by 7 bases, with 2 bases of the junction left unmatched. CDR3 protein: CSVEGQGGEQYF. In DNA, the CDR3 is TGCAGCGTTGAAGGACAGGGGGGTGAGCAGTACTTC.

This clonotype was observed a handful of times. The V and J genes are TRBV6-5 and TRBJ2-7, with 8 bases lining up with TRBD2. Germline V gene lookup returns CDR1 MNHEY and CDR2 SVGAGI. This CDR3 contains 16 residues. J was trimmed by 7 bases and V by 2 bases; bases with no gene match: 13. Here the CDR3 DNA reads TGTGCCAGCAGTTACGCCCCGGCTAGCGGGCCCGGGGAGCAGTACTTC. Its translation is CASSYAPASGPGEQYF.

This clonotype came up a few times. CDR3 sequence (DNA): TGTGCCAGCGTCAGACTAGCGGGACTAATGTATGAGCAGTTCTTC. This translates into CASVRLAGLMYEQFF. The gene calls are TRBV6-1 and TRBJ2-1; 11 bases fit TRBD2. Trimming cost V 8 bases and J 8 bases; bases outside gene matches: 11. The germline V gene has CDR1 MNHNS and CDR2 SASEGT. This CDR3 spans 15 amino acids.

The rearrangement joins TRBV12-3 or TRBV12-4 to TRBJ2-7, with D perhaps being TRBD1 or TRBD2 (6 bases each). The CDR3 spans 15 residues. V shed 2 bases and J shed 6 bases, with 17 bases lying between them. The CDR3 spells CASSLRGGGFGEQYF. CDR3 nucleotide sequence: TGTGCCAGCAGTTTAAGAGGGGGAGGATTCGGCGAGCAGTACTTC.

The chain links TRBV12-3 or TRBV12-4 to TRBJ1-5; D perhaps matches TRBD1 (5 bases). V lost 6 bases, J lost 3 bases, and 15 bases lay in between. The CDR3 extends over 15 amino acids. This CDR3 reads CASSGGGVVNQPQHF. In DNA form, the CDR3 reads TGTGCCAGCAGCGGGGGGGGGGTCGTCAATCAGCCCCAGCATTTT.

There are a few counts of this clonotype. The rearrangement uses TRBV7-6 and TRBJ1-3; D is possibly TRBD1 (5 bases). The CDR3 loop spans 19 amino acids. With 3 bases removed from V and 0 bases from J, the gap between germline ends came to 21 bases. The V gene's germline CDR1 is SGHVS and CDR2 FNYEAQ. The chain's CDR3 is CASSFSSGGVWGSGNTIYF. DNA of the CDR3: TGTGCCAGCAGCTTTTCCTCCGGGGGAGTCTGGGGCTCTGGAAACACCATATATTTT.

This chain connects TRBV20-1 to TRBJ2-2, with 8 positions matching TRBD1. V trimming: 6 bases; J trimming: 6 bases; junction bases outside the gene matches: 9. Germline-derived CDR1 and CDR2 are DFQATT and SNEGSKA (reference sequence). CDR3 length: 14 amino acids. The CDR3 protein is CSATQGARAGELFF. Here the CDR3 DNA reads TGCAGTGCAACGCAGGGGGCGCGGGCCGGGGAGCTGTTTTTT.

This clonotype was recorded many times. The rearrangement uses TRBV6-6 and TRBJ2-7, with 9 bases identical to TRBD1. This CDR3 contains 16 residues. Trimming at V came to 2 bases and at J to 3 bases, leaving 8 bases not matched to a gene. The germline gives CDR1 MNHNY, CDR2 SVGAGI (reference sequence). CDR3 protein: CASSYHTRTGVYEQYF. CDR3 coding DNA: TGTGCCAGCAGTTACCACACCCGGACAGGGGTCTACGAGCAGTACTTC.

V and J are TRBV5-5 and TRBJ2-5; 7 positions match TRBD2. Per the germline V gene, CDR1 is SGHKS and CDR2 is YYEKEE (reference sequence). Losses at the gene ends were 0 bases for V and 5 bases for J; bases not matched to a gene: 7. This CDR3 has 15 amino acids. As DNA, the CDR3 is TGTGCCAGCAGCTTGGAGCGGGGACGCCGCGAGACCCAGTACTTC. This encodes CASSLERGRRETQYF.

There are a few counts of this clonotype. The gene calls are TRBV11-2 and TRBJ2-3; a weak D match, TRBD2 (5 bases). Trimming took off 5 bases at V and 3 bases at J, with 12 bases between the two ends. Germline CDR1 SGHAT, CDR2 FQNNGV. This CDR3 has 14 amino acids. CDR3 loop: CASSPPGGTDTQYF. DNA for the CDR3: TGTGCCAGCAGCCCCCCTGGAGGAACAGATACGCAGTATTTT.

This chain joins TRBV5-5 and TRBJ2-3, with 7 bases identical to TRBD1. The junction had 5 bases not matched to a gene; V was cut back by 0 bases and J by 4 bases. Germline loops: CDR1 SGHKS, CDR2 YYEKEE (reference sequence). This CDR3 contains 15 residues. CDR3 DNA sequence: TGTGCCAGCAGCTTGGGGGACAGTGTTCCAGATACGCAGTATTTT. Protein: CASSLGDSVPDTQYF.